This is a list of T cell receptor beta chains from one sample in a study of persistence of HIV-infected CD4 T cells. Their specific antigens are unknown. Generated by immunoSEQ multiplex PCR, the TCRdb table keeps only in-frame clones and is missing some. The repertoire holds fewer than 7,000 clones, with 64% as singletons. The sample was CD4+ T cells sorted from PBMCs after approximately 19-hour stimulation, taken from a patient who received antiretroviral therapy. The receptors stem from an adult man with HIV who was CMV-seropositive. Both conserved end residues are part of each CDR3. D genes are given only for firm matches. The listing skips clone size in some rows; elsewhere it reads once, few, many or a size class.

>.|TRBV6-2/TRBV6-3|few|TRBJ1-2
CASSYSSGDKGYGYTF
TGTGCCAGCAGTTACTCGTCAGGGGACAAAGGCTATGGCTACACCTTC
>TRBD1|TRBV3-1/TRBV3-2|.|TRBJ1-4
CASSQGPGQGAEKLFF
TGTGCCAGCAGCCAAGGTCCGGGACAGGGGGCCGAAAAACTGTTTTTT
>.|TRBV30|.|TRBJ2-5
CAWKGIGAETQYF
TGTGCCTGGAAGGGAATAGGAGCGGAGACCCAGTACTTC
>.|TRBV5-5|.|TRBJ1-2
CASSSSLGGTVYGYTF
TGTGCCAGCAGCTCGTCCCTGGGGGGCACTGTCTATGGCTACACCTTC
>.|TRBV11-3|.|TRBJ2-1
CASSRRRGSDPEQFF
TGTGCCAGCAGCCGTCGGAGGGGAAGTGATCCTGAGCAGTTCTTC
>.|TRBV5-4|.|TRBJ2-2
CASSLGVGPSSTGELFF
TGTGCCAGCAGCTTGGGGGTGGGGCCCTCGAGCACCGGGGAGCTGTTTTTT
>.|TRBV7-9|.|TRBJ2-4
CASSNQGHLAKNIQYF
TGTGCCAGCAGCAACCAGGGGCACCTAGCCAAAAACATTCAGTACTTC
>TRBD1|TRBV3-1/TRBV3-2|.|TRBJ1-2
CASSPPGQGRYGYTF
TGTGCCAGCAGCCCGCCGGGACAGGGGCGCTATGGCTACACCTTC
>TRBD1|TRBV20-1|.|TRBJ2-7
CSASSPGQGMREQYF
TGCAGTGCTAGTTCTCCCGGACAGGGGATGCGTGAGCAGTACTTC
>.|TRBV28|once|TRBJ1-5
CASSLLGSQPQHF
TGTGCCAGCAGTTTATTGGGTTCTCAGCCCCAGCATTTT
>.|TRBV18|.|TRBJ2-6
CASSPVGAGANVLTF
TGTGCCAGCTCACCCGTAGGAGCTGGGGCCAACGTCCTGACTTTC
>.|TRBV9|few|TRBJ1-3
CASSTRPEQQGNTIYF
TGTGCCAGCAGCACCCGTCCGGAACAGCAAGGAAACACCATATATTTT
>TRBD1|TRBV5-6|few|TRBJ2-7
CASSLSGTGSEQYF
TGTGCCAGCAGCTTGTCCGGGACAGGGAGCGAGCAGTACTTC
>TRBD1|TRBV9|.|TRBJ2-6
CASSPGQGSGANVLTF
TGTGCCAGCAGCCCTGGACAGGGCTCTGGGGCCAACGTCCTGACTTTC
>TRBD1|TRBV11-3|.|TRBJ1-1
CASSLSRGGNTEAFF
TGTGCCAGCAGCCTCTCCAGGGGGGGGAACACTGAAGCTTTCTTT
>.|TRBV30|medium-sized|TRBJ1-1
CAWRVRQSEAFF
TGTGCCTGGAGGGTAAGACAGTCTGAAGCTTTCTTT
>TRBD1|TRBV6-5|.|TRBJ2-3
CASSQGEGGTQYF
TGTGCCAGCAGCCAGGGGGAAGGAGGTACGCAGTATTTT
>.|TRBV7-8|.|TRBJ1-5
CASSPAGQPQHF
TGTGCCAGCAGCCCAGCGGGTCAGCCCCAGCATTTT
>.|TRBV6-1|.|TRBJ2-7
CASSEFGASYEQYF
TGTGCCAGCAGTGAATTCGGGGCATCCTACGAGCAGTACTTC
>TRBD1|TRBV7-2|.|TRBJ2-3
CASSFDRGDTQYF
TGTGCCAGCAGCTTTGACAGGGGCGATACGCAGTATTTT
>TRBD2|TRBV4-3|few|TRBJ2-7
CASSLRGIHEQYF
TGCGCCAGCAGCTTGCGGGGGATCCACGAGCAGTACTTC
>TRBD1|TRBV7-3|.|TRBJ2-7
CASSHDRGYEQYF
TGTGCCAGCAGCCACGACAGGGGCTACGAGCAGTACTTC
>TRBD1|TRBV5-4|medium-sized|TRBJ1-6
CASSVRDRGNNSPLHF
TGTGCCAGCAGCGTCCGGGACAGGGGGAACAATTCACCCCTCCACTTT
>.|TRBV19|medium-sized|TRBJ1-2
CASSIHGSQDGYTF
TGTGCCAGTAGTATTCACGGTAGCCAGGATGGCTACACCTTC
>TRBD1|TRBV5-1|.|TRBJ1-4
CASQGTVNEKLFF
TGCGCCAGCCAAGGGACAGTCAATGAAAAACTGTTTTTT
>.|TRBV6-6|.|TRBJ2-7
CASSRLLRTDYDEQYF
TGTGCCAGCAGTAGACTCTTAAGGACCGACTACGACGAGCAGTACTTC
>TRBD2|TRBV3-1/TRBV3-2|.|TRBJ2-5
CASSPGLAGKGETQYF
TGTGCCAGCAGCCCCGGACTAGCGGGGAAGGGAGAGACCCAGTACTTC
>TRBD2|TRBV7-6|.|TRBJ2-2
CASSTSGGGKTGELFF
TGTGCCAGCAGCACCAGCGGGGGAGGGAAAACCGGGGAGCTGTTTTTT
>.|TRBV27|once|TRBJ2-4
CASSLSSSSVKNIQYF
TGTGCCAGCAGTTTATCGAGCTCGTCTGTCAAAAACATTCAGTACTTC
>TRBD2|TRBV4-3|.|TRBJ2-3
CASSQVLGTTTDTQYF
TGCGCCAGCAGCCAAGTGCTAGGGACTACCACAGATACGCAGTATTTT
>.|TRBV6-4|.|TRBJ2-2
CASSPRGTRGYTGELFF
TGTGCCAGCAGCCCTCGGGGTACCAGGGGATACACCGGGGAGCTGTTTTTT
>.|TRBV19|.|TRBJ1-2
CASSTQGTLKGGYTF
TGTGCCAGTAGTACCCAGGGGACTCTGAAAGGTGGCTACACCTTC
>TRBD2|TRBV5-4|.|TRBJ2-7
CASRGTSASDEQYF
TGTGCCAGCAGAGGGACTAGCGCCTCGGACGAGCAGTACTTC